These 32 T cell receptor beta chains share one sample of origin, sequenced in a study of blood T cell repertoires in COVID-19. Only in-frame clones appear in the TCRdb table, and some are missing; sequencing was by immunoSEQ multiplex PCR. The sample includes some 200,000 clones, approximately 92% of them seen just once. Sequences were obtained from PBMCs or T cells enriched from blood (not recorded which). Every receptor here comes from a woman aged 18-29 years in a cohort exposed to, infected with or recovered from COVID-19 (not recorded which).

V usage is TRBV27 and J usage is TRBJ1-2; D ambiguous. V lost 8 bases, J lost 9 bases, and 28 bases lay in between. This CDR3 is 16 amino acids long. Germline values: CDR1 MNHEY, CDR2 SMNVEV (reference sequence). The CDR3 spells CASRSLLHHGGESYTF. The CDR3 DNA sequence: TGTGCCAGCCGTTCGCTTTTGCACCACGGCGGTGAGAGCTACACCTTC.

The J gene is TRBJ1-2, the V gene TRBV10-3; D may be TRBD1 (6 bases). The CDR3 runs to 12 residues. CDR1 is ENHRY and CDR2 is SYGVKD in the germline V gene. V lost 8 bases and J lost 3, with 10 bases in between. In nucleotides, the CDR3 is TGTGCCATCCGGGACACTGACTATGGCTACACCTTC. It encodes CAIRDTDYGYTF.

This chain uses TRBV5-6 with TRBJ1-4; 8 positions agree with TRBD1. V was clipped by 0 bases and J by 4 bases; unmatched bases: 2. Germline CDR1 reads SGHDT; CDR2 reads YYEEEE. This CDR3 spans 15 amino acids. CDR3: CASSLGTGFNEKLFF. The CDR3 bases are TGTGCCAGCAGCTTGGGGACAGGGTTTAATGAAAAACTGTTTTTT.

This chain joins TRBV7-9 and TRBJ1-4; 8 nucleotides match TRBD1. This CDR3 contains 14 residues. With V trimmed by 5 bases and J by 7 bases, 6 bases remained unmatched. Germline-derived CDR1 and CDR2 are SEHNR and FQNEAQ (reference sequence). This CDR3 reads CASSMDRVGEKLFF. In DNA, the CDR3 is TGTGCCAGCAGCATGGACAGGGTCGGTGAAAAACTGTTTTTT.

This chain joins TRBV13 and TRBJ1-5; TRBD1 matches at 7 bases. The ends lost 4 bases at V and 6 bases at J; junction bases unmatched: 3. The CDR3 consists of 13 residues. The germline gives CDR1 PRHDT, CDR2 FYEKMQ (reference sequence). The CDR3 protein is CASSSQGVQPQHF. The CDR3 DNA is TGTGCCAGCAGCTCCCAGGGGGTTCAGCCCCAGCATTTT.

The V call is TRBV29-1, the J call TRBJ2-3, with 14 bases lining up with TRBD2. Germline loops: CDR1 SQVTM, CDR2 ANQGSEA. CDR3 length equals 14 residues. Trimming removed 6 bases from V and 6 bases from J; junction bases left unmatched: 5. DNA of the CDR3: TGCAGCGTGGGACTAGCGGGGGTAGCGGATACGCAGTATTTT. This translates into CSVGLAGVADTQYF.

This clone was counted a single time. V and J are TRBV28 and TRBJ1-2; D is undetermined. The CDR3 contains 13 residues. The germline gives CDR1 MDHEN, CDR2 SYDVKM. Trimming took 4 bases from V and 8 from J, leaving 14 bases between them. The DNA of the CDR3 is TGTGCCAGCAGTTGGAGGGAGATGGGGGGCTACACCTTC. Amino acids: CASSWREMGGYTF.

This sequence joins TRBV5-1 and TRBJ1-1, with D tentatively TRBD1 (5 bases). Germline CDR1 reads SGHRS; CDR2 reads YFSETQ. The CDR3 has 15 residues. V lost 0 bases, J lost 0 bases, and 9 bases lay in between. The CDR3 spells CASSLEWGVNTEAFF. In DNA form, the CDR3 reads TGCGCCAGCAGCTTGGAGTGGGGGGTGAACACTGAAGCTTTCTTT.

This sequence joins TRBV2 and TRBJ1-5; 8 nucleotides line up with TRBD1. Germline assignment: CDR1 SNHLY and CDR2 FYNNEI. The CDR3 consists of 13 residues. J lost 2 bases, V lost 8 bases, and 2 bases had no gene match. CDR3 amino acids: CASGQGGNQPQHF. Written as DNA, the CDR3 is TGTGCCAGCGGACAGGGCGGCAATCAGCCCCAGCATTTT.

This chain links TRBV11-2 with TRBJ2-1; 8 bases agree with TRBD1. Trimming took 5 bases from V and 2 from J; bases not matched to a gene: 8. CDR1 is SGHAT and CDR2 is FQNNGV in the germline V gene. The CDR3 spans 16 residues. Here the CDR3 DNA reads TGTGCCAGCAGCCGATCCGGGACAGGCCCCTACAATGAGCAGTTCTTC. As protein: CASSRSGTGPYNEQFF.

The V and J genes are TRBV19 and TRBJ1-5; D unresolved. The CDR3 has 14 residues. Germline CDR1 and CDR2: LNHDA and SQIVND (reference sequence). Trimming shortened V by 8 bases and J by 0 bases, and 11 bases separated the two germline ends. The CDR3 nucleotides are TGTGCCAGTGACTATTACAGTAGCAATCAGCCCCAGCATTTT. It yields the protein CASDYYSSNQPQHF.

V is TRBV2 and J is TRBJ2-7, with D possibly being TRBD2 (5 bases). The ends were cut back, 2 bases at V and 6 bases at J, with 11 bases in the middle. This CDR3 comprises 13 residues. Germline assignment: CDR1 SNHLY and CDR2 FYNNEI. The CDR3 loop is CASSEFEEAEQYF. DNA of the CDR3: TGTGCCAGCAGTGAATTTGAGGAGGCCGAGCAGTACTTC.

The chain joins TRBV5-8 to TRBJ2-1, with 11 positions matching TRBD1. The junction had 10 bases not matched to a gene; V was cut back by 3 bases and J by 5 bases. CDR1 is SGHTS, CDR2 YDEGEE, per germline. The CDR3 runs to 17 residues. The CDR3 here is CASSWGQGDYRNNEQFF. DNA of the CDR3: TGTGCCAGCAGCTGGGGACAGGGGGACTACCGAAACAATGAGCAGTTCTTC.

The V call is TRBV19, the J call TRBJ1-5; the D gene is possibly TRBD1 (6 bases). Germline V CDR1 and CDR2: LNHDA, SQIVND (reference sequence). The V gene lost 7 bases and the J gene lost 2 bases, with 9 bases spanning the gap. The CDR3 is made up of 13 amino acids. For the CDR3, the DNA is TGTGCCAGTACGGGGGGGCGCAATCAGCCCCAGCATTTT. This gives the protein CASTGGRNQPQHF. Supplemented by reference TRBV19 and TRBJ1-5, the full variable domain reads DGGITQSPKYLFRKEGQNVTLSCEQNLNHDAMYWYRQDPGQGLRLIYYSQIVNDFQKGDIAEGYSVSREKKESFPLTVTSAQKNPTAFYLCASTGGRNQPQHFGDGTRLSIL.

V and J are TRBV24-1 and TRBJ2-1, with 7 nucleotides matching TRBD1. The CDR3 extends over 16 amino acids. Germline loops: CDR1 KGHDR, CDR2 SFDVKD. V was clipped by 3 bases and J by 0 bases; unmatched bases: 4. The DNA for the CDR3 is TGTGCCACCAGTGATCTACAGGGGAGCTCCTACAATGAGCAGTTCTTC. It encodes CATSDLQGSSYNEQFF.

The chain is built from TRBV27 and TRBJ2-3; D gene unclear. From germline, CDR1 is MNHEY and CDR2 SMNVEV (reference sequence). The CDR3 totals 13 residues. Between the trimmed V and J ends, which lost 4 bases and 0 bases, there was a span of 5 bases. CDR3 bases: TGTGCCAGCAGTTCAGGTAGCACAGATACGCAGTATTTT. Protein: CASSSGSTDTQYF.

This sequence joins TRBV18 and TRBJ2-2, with D possibly TRBD2 on 6 matching bases. The V gene's germline CDR1 is KGHSH and CDR2 LQKENI. Trimming removed 6 bases from V and 6 bases from J, with 11 bases in between. This CDR3 contains 13 residues. As DNA, the CDR3 is TGTGCCAGCTCTATGGGGACTGCCGGGGAGCTGTTTTTT. Translated, it gives CASSMGTAGELFF.

This rearrangement joins TRBV15 to TRBJ1-2; 7 nucleotides line up with TRBD1. CDR1 is LNHNV and CDR2 is YYDKDF in the germline V gene (reference sequence). J was trimmed by 7 bases and V by 1 base; bases with no gene match: 3. The CDR3 is 13 residues long. The CDR3: CATSRAQGFGYTF. The CDR3 nucleotides are TGTGCCACCAGCAGAGCACAGGGGTTTGGCTACACCTTC.

This chain joins TRBV4-1 and TRBJ1-1; the D is unclear. Between the trimmed V and J ends, which lost 0 bases and 1 base, there was a span of 9 bases. Germline V lookup: CDR1 MGHRA, CDR2 YSYEKL. The CDR3 consists of 15 residues. The CDR3 spells CASSQDPHGNTEAFF. In nucleotides, the CDR3 is TGCGCCAGCAGCCAAGATCCCCACGGGAACACTGAAGCTTTCTTT.

Only one count was recorded for this clone. The chain employs TRBV28 and TRBJ1-4; 10 bases map to TRBD1. V lost 2 bases, J lost 8 bases, and 11 bases stayed unmatched. Germline CDR1 MDHEN, CDR2 SYDVKM. This CDR3 is built from 17 residues. The DNA for the CDR3 is TGTGCCAGCAGTTTACTCAGTGGGACAGGGGTGGGGGAAAAACTGTTTTTT. It translates to CASSLLSGTGVGEKLFF.

This clone was recorded only once. This rearrangement joins TRBV24-1 to TRBJ1-2; 8 bases fit TRBD1. Germline trimming cut 3 bases from V and 0 bases from J; bases unmatched to any gene: 2. The CDR3 runs 15 residues. Per germline, CDR1 KGHDR and CDR2 SFDVKD. The CDR3 reads CATSDPQGANYGYTF. The CDR3 coding sequence is TGTGCCACCAGTGATCCACAGGGGGCTAACTATGGCTACACCTTC.

V is TRBV27 and J is TRBJ1-5; 9 bases fit TRBD1. Germline V lookup: CDR1 MNHEY, CDR2 SMNVEV (reference sequence). This CDR3 region has 15 residues. V shed 5 bases and J 6 bases; nucleotides not matched to a gene: 8. This chain's CDR3 is CASSPRDRVGQPQHF. CDR3 DNA: TGTGCCAGCAGTCCCCGGGACAGGGTAGGTCAGCCCCAGCATTTT.

The chain employs TRBV28 and TRBJ1-2, with TRBD1 matching over 9 bases. Unmatched junction bases numbered 5, after V lost 5 bases and J lost 4 bases. The CDR3 contains 14 residues. Germline V gives CDR1 MDHEN, CDR2 SYDVKM. DNA for the CDR3: TGTGCCAGCAGTCCCGGGACAGGGATCTATGGCTACACCTTC. Its protein product is CASSPGTGIYGYTF.

The chain couples TRBV28 to TRBJ1-6, with 7 bases identical to TRBD1. The CDR3 runs to 15 residues. Germline values: CDR1 MDHEN, CDR2 SYDVKM. The J segment lost 9 bases and the V segment lost 5 bases, leaving 10 bases of the junction unmatched. The CDR3 bases are TGTGCCAGCAGTCGAGACAGGGCCTGGGGTTCACCCCTCCACTTT. This translates into CASSRDRAWGSPLHF. The variable domain in full, with the rest retrieved from reference TRBV28 and TRBJ1-6, is DVKVTQSSRYLVKRTGEKVFLECVQDMDHENMFWYRQDPGLGLRLIYFSYDVKMKEKGDIPEGYSVSREKKERFSLILESASTNQTSMYLCASSRDRAWGSPLHFGNGTRLTVT.

Worth noting for this clone: The identical CDR3 is also encoded by other nucleotide sequences in the sample. The V and J genes are TRBV18 and TRBJ1-1; D is perhaps TRBD1 (5 bases). V gave up 2 bases and J gave up 2 bases, with 9 bases separating them. The CDR3 totals 14 residues. Germline V gene data show CDR1 as KGHSH and CDR2 as LQKENI. CDR3 region: CASSPGAGNTEAFF. The DNA for the CDR3 is TGTGCCAGCTCACCAGGGGCCGGAAACACTGAAGCTTTCTTT.

This chain uses TRBV29-1 with TRBJ1-3; 7 bases are a match to TRBD1. The CDR3 is 18 amino acids. V shed 0 bases, J shed 2 bases, and the junction held 13 bases outside the gene matches. The V gene's germline CDR1 is SQVTM and CDR2 ANQGSEA. The CDR3: CSVEEIRDPGQAGNTIYF. CDR3 DNA sequence: TGCAGCGTTGAAGAAATTCGGGACCCCGGACAGGCTGGAAACACCATATATTTT. Full variable domain (missing parts from reference TRBV29-1 and TRBJ1-3): SAVISQKPSRDICQRGTSLTIQCQVDSQVTMMFWYRQQPGQSLTLIATANQGSEATYESGFVIDKFPISRPNLTFSTLTVSNMSPEDSSIYLCSVEEIRDPGQAGNTIYFGEGSWLTVV.

The rearrangement links TRBV20-1 to TRBJ1-3, with D unclear. This CDR3 is 13 amino acids long. The germline V gene encodes CDR1 DFQATT and CDR2 SNEGSKA (reference sequence). Trimming took 3 bases from V and 4 from J, leaving 10 bases between them. This CDR3 is CSASYTRGNTIYF. CDR3 bases: TGCAGTGCTAGTTACACCAGGGGAAACACCATATATTTT.

This rearrangement joins TRBV14 to TRBJ1-5; D remains ambiguous. The V gene lost 5 bases and the J gene lost 8 bases, with 10 bases spanning the gap. Germline CDR1 SGHDN, CDR2 FVKESK. The CDR3 has 12 residues. The CDR3 DNA is TGTGCCAGCAGCGAAGGCGCGGAGCCCCAGCATTTT. Translated: CASSEGAEPQHF.

The rearrangement links TRBV5-6 to TRBJ1-5; D call uncertain. Trimming cost V 3 bases and J 4 bases, with 14 bases left between them. The length of the CDR3 is 15 residues. Per germline, CDR1 SGHDT and CDR2 YYEEEE. CDR3 DNA sequence: TGTGCCAGCAGCTCGTCGACGGGTATGAATCAGCCCCAGCATTTT. Protein product: CASSSSTGMNQPQHF.

CDR3 DNA sequence: TGTGCCACCAGTCCACGCGGGAGGGCCTCCTACAATGAGCAGTTCTTC. Translated: CATSPRGRASYNEQFF. The V and J genes are TRBV24-1 and TRBJ2-1, with 9 bases lining up with TRBD2. V trimming: 6 bases; J trimming: 0 bases; junction bases outside the gene matches: 5. The CDR3 covers 16 residues. Germline CDR1 is KGHDR and CDR2 is SFDVKD.

J is TRBJ1-1 and V is TRBV24-1, with TRBD1 matching over 8 bases. Germline CDR1 is KGHDR and CDR2 is SFDVKD. The CDR3 spans 16 residues. Trimming removed 5 bases from V and 7 bases from J; junction bases left unmatched: 14. This CDR3 reads CATSGPTGGSSGEAFF. The DNA of the CDR3 is TGTGCCACCAGTGGGCCCACAGGGGGTTCCTCGGGTGAAGCTTTCTTT.

The chain couples TRBV4-1 to TRBJ2-3, with 11 bases aligning to TRBD2. V was clipped by 4 bases and J by 6 bases; unmatched bases: 9. CDR3 size: 16 residues. Looked up from germline, CDR1 is MGHRA and CDR2 is YSYEKL. This chain's CDR3 is CASSRGTSGIFDTQYF. The CDR3 DNA reads as TGCGCCAGCAGCCGGGGGACTAGCGGTATTTTCGATACGCAGTATTTT.